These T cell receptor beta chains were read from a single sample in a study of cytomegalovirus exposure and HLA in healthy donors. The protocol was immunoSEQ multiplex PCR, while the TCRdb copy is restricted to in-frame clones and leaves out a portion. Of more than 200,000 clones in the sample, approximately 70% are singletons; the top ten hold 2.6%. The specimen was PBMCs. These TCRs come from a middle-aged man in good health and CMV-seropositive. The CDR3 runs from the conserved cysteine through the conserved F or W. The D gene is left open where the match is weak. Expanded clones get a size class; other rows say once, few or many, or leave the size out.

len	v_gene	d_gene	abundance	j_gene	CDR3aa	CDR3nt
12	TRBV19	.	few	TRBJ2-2	CASLEYPGELFF	TGTGCCAGCCTGGAGTATCCGGGGGAGCTGTTTTTT
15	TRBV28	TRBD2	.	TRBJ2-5	CASSLALAGQETQYF	TGTGCCAGCAGTTTGGCACTAGCGGGGCAAGAGACCCAGTACTTC
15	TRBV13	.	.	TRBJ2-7	CASSRRDSARYEQYF	TGTGCCAGCAGCCGCCGGGACTCAGCCCGCTACGAGCAGTACTTC
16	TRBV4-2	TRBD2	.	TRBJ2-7	CASSQAGLAGAYEQYF	TGTGCCAGCAGCCAAGCGGGACTAGCGGGGGCCTACGAGCAGTACTTC
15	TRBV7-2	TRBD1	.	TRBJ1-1	CASSRRPGQGVAAFF	TGTGCCAGCAGCCGGCGACCGGGACAGGGGGTTGCCGCTTTCTTT
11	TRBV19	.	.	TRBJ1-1	CASINSAEAFF	TGTGCCAGTATTAATTCCGCTGAAGCTTTCTTT
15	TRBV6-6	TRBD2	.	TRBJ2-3	CASGLRGGSTDTQYF	TGTGCCAGCGGCCTACGGGGGGGTAGCACAGATACGCAGTATTTT
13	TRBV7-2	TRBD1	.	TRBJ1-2	CASSFRDRGGYTF	TGTGCCAGCAGCTTCCGGGACAGGGGAGGCTACACCTTC
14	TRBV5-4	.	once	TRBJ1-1	CASSSTGPATEAFF	TGTGCCAGCAGCTCCACAGGTCCCGCCACTGAAGCTTTCTTT
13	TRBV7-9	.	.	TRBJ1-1	CASSPRPGSRAFF	TGTGCCAGCAGCCCCCGGCCGGGTAGCAGAGCTTTCTTT
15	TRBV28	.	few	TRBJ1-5	CASTLPSQGGQPQHF	TGTGCCAGCACCCTTCCGTCGCAGGGTGGTCAGCCCCAGCATTTT
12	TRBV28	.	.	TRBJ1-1	CASSLTAGEAFF	TGTGCCAGCAGTTTGACAGCGGGTGAAGCTTTCTTT
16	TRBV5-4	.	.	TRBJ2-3	CASTPRGGPSTDTQYF	TGTGCCAGCACCCCTAGGGGGGGCCCTAGCACAGATACGCAGTATTTT
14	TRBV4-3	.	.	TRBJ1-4	CASSPGTRDEKLFF	TGCGCCAGCAGCCCCGGGACAAGGGATGAAAAACTGTTTTTT
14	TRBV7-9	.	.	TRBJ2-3	CASSYRQPTDTQYF	TGTGCCAGCAGCTACCGACAGCCCACAGATACGCAGTATTTT
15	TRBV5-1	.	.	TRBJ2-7	CASSLTAGQSYEQYF	TGCGCCAGCAGCTTGACCGCGGGACAGTCCTACGAGCAGTACTTC
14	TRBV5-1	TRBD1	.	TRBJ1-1	CASSATGSGTEAFF	TGCGCCAGCAGCGCGACAGGGTCGGGCACTGAAGCTTTCTTT
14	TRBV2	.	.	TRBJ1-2	CASSESPGPYGYTF	TGTGCCAGCAGTGAATCGCCCGGTCCCTATGGCTACACCTTC
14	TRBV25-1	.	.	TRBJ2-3	CASSADSGRQTQYF	TGTGCCAGCAGTGCTGATTCCGGGAGACAAACGCAGTATTTT
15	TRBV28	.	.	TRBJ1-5	CASSLLAGGNQPQHF	TGTGCCAGCAGTTTACTTGCGGGGGGCAATCAGCCCCAGCATTTT
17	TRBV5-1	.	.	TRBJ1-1	CASSLFRWAGPEPEAFF	TGCGCCAGCAGCTTATTTCGCTGGGCAGGCCCTGAGCCTGAAGCTTTCTTT
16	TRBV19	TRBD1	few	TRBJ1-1	CASSIPTGGHPDGAFF	TGTGCCAGTAGTATCCCGACAGGGGGCCACCCCGATGGGGCTTTCTTT
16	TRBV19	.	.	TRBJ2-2	CASSIDRGGGTGELFF	TGTGCCAGTAGTATAGATCGGGGTGGAGGGACCGGGGAGCTGTTTTTT
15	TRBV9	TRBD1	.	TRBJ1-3	CASSDRTGDGNTIYF	TGTGCCAGCAGCGATAGGACAGGGGACGGAAACACCATATATTTT
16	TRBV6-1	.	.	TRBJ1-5	CASSETGISGVQPQHF	TGTGCCAGCAGTGAGACAGGTATCTCCGGGGTGCAGCCCCAGCATTTT
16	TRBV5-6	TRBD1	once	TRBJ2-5	CASSRQGAVSGETQYF	TGTGCCAGCAGCCGACAGGGGGCGGTCAGTGGAGAGACCCAGTACTTC
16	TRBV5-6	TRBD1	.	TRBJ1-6	CASSLAGTGLNSPLHF	TGTGCCAGCAGCTTGGCTGGGACAGGGTTGAATTCACCCCTCCACTTT
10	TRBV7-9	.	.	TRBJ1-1	CAILNTEAFF	TGTGCCATCCTAAACACTGAAGCTTTCTTT
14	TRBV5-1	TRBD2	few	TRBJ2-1	CASTLAGGTNEQFF	TGCGCCAGCACCCTAGCGGGGGGTACCAATGAGCAGTTCTTC
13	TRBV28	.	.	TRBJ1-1	CASRVQGGTEAFF	TGTGCCAGCAGAGTGCAGGGCGGCACTGAAGCTTTCTTT
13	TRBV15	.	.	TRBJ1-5	CATSRVGGQPQHF	TGTGCCACCAGCAGAGTCGGTGGTCAGCCCCAGCATTTT
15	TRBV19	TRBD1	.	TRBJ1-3	CASMGQGASGNTIYF	TGTGCCAGTATGGGGCAGGGGGCTTCTGGAAACACCATATATTTT
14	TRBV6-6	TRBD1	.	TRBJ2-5	CASSRTGPGETQYF	TGTGCCAGCAGTAGGACAGGTCCAGGAGAGACCCAGTACTTC
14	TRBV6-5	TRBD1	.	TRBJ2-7	CASSYGTGGGEQYF	TGTGCCAGCAGTTACGGGACAGGGGGGGGCGAGCAGTACTTC
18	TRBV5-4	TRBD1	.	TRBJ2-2	CASSLGGTGGYLSGELFF	TGTGCCAGCAGCTTGGGAGGGACAGGGGGCTACCTCTCTGGGGAGCTGTTTTTT
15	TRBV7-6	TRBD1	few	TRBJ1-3	CASSPRDRGGNTIYF	TGTGCCAGCAGCCCCCGGGACAGGGGTGGAAACACCATATATTTT
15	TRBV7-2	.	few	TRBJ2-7	CASSLEGRGLDEQYF	TGTGCCAGCAGCTTAGAGGGCAGGGGATTAGACGAGCAGTACTTC
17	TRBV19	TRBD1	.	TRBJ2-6	CASSLGQGISGANVLTF	TGTGCCAGTAGTCTGGGACAGGGGATCTCTGGGGCCAACGTCCTGACTTTC
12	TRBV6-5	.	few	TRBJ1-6	CASGARQSPLHF	TGTGCCAGCGGGGCCCGGCAGTCACCCCTCCACTTT
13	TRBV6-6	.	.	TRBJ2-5	CASRTTVKETQYF	TGTGCCAGCAGAACGACAGTTAAAGAGACCCAGTACTTC
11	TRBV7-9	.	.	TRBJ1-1	CASTRGSEAFF	TGTGCCAGCACACGAGGGAGTGAAGCTTTCTTT